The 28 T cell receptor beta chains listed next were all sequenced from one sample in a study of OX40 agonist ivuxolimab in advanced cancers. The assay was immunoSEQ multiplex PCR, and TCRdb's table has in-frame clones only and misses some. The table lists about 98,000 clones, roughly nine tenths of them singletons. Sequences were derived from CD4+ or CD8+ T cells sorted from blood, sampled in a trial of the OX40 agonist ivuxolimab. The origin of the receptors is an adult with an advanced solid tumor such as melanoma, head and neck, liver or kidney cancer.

The CDR3 reads CASSRGAGLDYGYTF. The DNA for the CDR3 is TGTGCCAGCAGTCGAGGGGCTGGGCTCGACTATGGCTACACCTTC. This chain uses TRBV6-5 with TRBJ1-2; tentatively, D is TRBD1 (5 bases). Trimming removed 5 bases at V and 3 bases at J, with 16 bases between. This CDR3 is built from 15 residues. Germline CDR1 reads MNHEY; CDR2 reads SVGAGI.

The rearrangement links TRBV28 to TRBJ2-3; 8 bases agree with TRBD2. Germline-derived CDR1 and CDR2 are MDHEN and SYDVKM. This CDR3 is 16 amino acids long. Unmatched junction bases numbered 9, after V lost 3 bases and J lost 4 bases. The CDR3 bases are TGTGCCAGCAGTTTCAGCGGGGGTTCACGTCCAGATACGCAGTATTTT. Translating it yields CASSFSGGSRPDTQYF.

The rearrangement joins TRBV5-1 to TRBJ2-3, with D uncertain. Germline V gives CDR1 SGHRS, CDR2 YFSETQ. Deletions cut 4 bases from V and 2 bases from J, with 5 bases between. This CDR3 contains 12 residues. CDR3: CASSLNTDTQYF. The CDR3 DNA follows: TGCGCCAGCAGCCTCAACACAGATACGCAGTATTTT.

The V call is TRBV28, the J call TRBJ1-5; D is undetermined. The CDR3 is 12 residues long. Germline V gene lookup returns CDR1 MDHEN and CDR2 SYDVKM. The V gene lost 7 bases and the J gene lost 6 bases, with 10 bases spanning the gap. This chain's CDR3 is CASTTTGQPQHF. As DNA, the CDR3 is TGTGCCAGCACGACGACTGGTCAGCCCCAGCATTTT. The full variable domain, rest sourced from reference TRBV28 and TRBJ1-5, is DVKVTQSSRYLVKRTGEKVFLECVQDMDHENMFWYRQDPGLGLRLIYFSYDVKMKEKGDIPEGYSVSREKKERFSLILESASTNQTSMYLCASTTTGQPQHFGDGTRLSIL.

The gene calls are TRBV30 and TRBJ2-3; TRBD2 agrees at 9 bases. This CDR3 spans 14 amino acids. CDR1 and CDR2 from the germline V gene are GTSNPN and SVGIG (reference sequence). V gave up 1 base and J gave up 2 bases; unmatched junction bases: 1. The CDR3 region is CAWSASGTTDTQYF. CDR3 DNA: TGTGCCTGGAGTGCTAGCGGGACCACAGATACGCAGTATTTT.

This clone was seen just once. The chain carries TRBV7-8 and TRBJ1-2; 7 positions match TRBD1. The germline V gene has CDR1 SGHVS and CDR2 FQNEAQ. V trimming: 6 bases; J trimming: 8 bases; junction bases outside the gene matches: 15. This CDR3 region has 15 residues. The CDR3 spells CASSPFQGGQMGYTF. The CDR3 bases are TGTGCCAGCAGTCCGTTCCAGGGGGGTCAAATGGGCTACACCTTC.

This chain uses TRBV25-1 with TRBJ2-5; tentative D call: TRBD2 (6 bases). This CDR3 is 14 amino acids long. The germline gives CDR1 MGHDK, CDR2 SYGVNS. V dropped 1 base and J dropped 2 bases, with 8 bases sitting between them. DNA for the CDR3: TGTGCCAGCAGTGAATGGGGGGTACAAGAGACCCAGTACTTC. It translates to CASSEWGVQETQYF. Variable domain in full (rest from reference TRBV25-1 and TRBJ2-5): EADIYQTPRYLVIGTGKKITLECSQTMGHDKMYWYQQDPGMELHLIHYSYGVNSTEKGDLSSESTVSRIRTEHFPLTLESARPSHTSQYLCASSEWGVQETQYFGPGTRLLVL.

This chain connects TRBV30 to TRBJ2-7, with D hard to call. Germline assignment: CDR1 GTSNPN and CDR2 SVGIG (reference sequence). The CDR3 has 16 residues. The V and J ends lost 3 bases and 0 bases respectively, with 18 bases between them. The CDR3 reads CAWSSSRTDLSYEQYF. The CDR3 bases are TGTGCCTGGAGCAGCTCCCGGACGGACCTCTCCTACGAGCAGTACTTC.

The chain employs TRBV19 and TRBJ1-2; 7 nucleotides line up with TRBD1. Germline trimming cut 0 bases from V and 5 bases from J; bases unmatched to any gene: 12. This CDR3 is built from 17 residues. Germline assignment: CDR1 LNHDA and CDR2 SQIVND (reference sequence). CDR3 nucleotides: TGTGCCAGTAGTATAGACCCACCAGGGGGGGGGAAATATGGCTACACCTTC. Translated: CASSIDPPGGGKYGYTF.

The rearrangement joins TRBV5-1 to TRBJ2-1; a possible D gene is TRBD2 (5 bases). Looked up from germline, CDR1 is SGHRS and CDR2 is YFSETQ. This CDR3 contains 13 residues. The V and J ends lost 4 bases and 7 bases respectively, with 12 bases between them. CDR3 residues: CASSRGPGNEQFF. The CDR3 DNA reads TGCGCCAGCAGCCGAGGGCCGGGGAATGAGCAGTTCTTC.

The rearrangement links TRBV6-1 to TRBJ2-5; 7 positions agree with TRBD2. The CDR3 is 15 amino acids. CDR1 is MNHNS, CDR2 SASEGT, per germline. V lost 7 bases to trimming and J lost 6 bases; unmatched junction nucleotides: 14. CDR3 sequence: CASILGAGVEKTQYF. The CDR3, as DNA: TGTGCCAGCATTCTGGGTGCGGGAGTTGAGAAGACCCAGTACTTC.

The CDR3 DNA reads as TGTGCCAGCTCACCACCCCCTGAGGGAGGAAGTACCGGGGAGCTGTTTTTT. This encodes CASSPPPEGGSTGELFF. The V call is TRBV18, the J call TRBJ2-2; the D gene is possibly TRBD2 (6 bases). The V gene lost 0 bases and the J gene lost 5 bases, with 16 bases spanning the gap. This CDR3 spans 17 amino acids. CDR1 and CDR2 (germline): KGHSH, LQKENI.

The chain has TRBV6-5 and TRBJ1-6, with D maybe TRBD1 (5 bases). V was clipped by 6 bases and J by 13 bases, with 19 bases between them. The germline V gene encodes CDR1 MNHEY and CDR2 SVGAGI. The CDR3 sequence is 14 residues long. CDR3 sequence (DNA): TGTGCCAGCAGCCTAGACAGAGACCTCGTCCCCCTCCACTTT. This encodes CASSLDRDLVPLHF.

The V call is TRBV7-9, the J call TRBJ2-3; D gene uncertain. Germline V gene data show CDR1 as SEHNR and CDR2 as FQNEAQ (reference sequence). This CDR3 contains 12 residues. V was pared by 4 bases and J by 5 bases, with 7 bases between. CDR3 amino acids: CASSWARDTQYF. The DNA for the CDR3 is TGTGCCAGCAGCTGGGCGCGAGATACGCAGTATTTT.

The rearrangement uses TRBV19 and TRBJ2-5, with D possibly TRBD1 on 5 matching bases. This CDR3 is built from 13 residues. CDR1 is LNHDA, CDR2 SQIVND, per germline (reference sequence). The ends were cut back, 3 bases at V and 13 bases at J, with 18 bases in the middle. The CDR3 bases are TGTGCCAGTAGTATGGGGCAGGGTCAGATGCGGTACTTC. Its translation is CASSMGQGQMRYF.

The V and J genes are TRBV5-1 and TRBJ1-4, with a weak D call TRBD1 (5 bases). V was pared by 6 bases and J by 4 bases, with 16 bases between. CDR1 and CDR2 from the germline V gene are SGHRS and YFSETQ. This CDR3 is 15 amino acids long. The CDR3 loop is CASTSGGIDNEKLFF. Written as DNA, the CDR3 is TGCGCCAGCACCTCTGGGGGTATCGATAATGAAAAACTGTTTTTT. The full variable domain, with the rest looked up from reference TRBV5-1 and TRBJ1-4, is KAGVTQTPRYLIKTRGQQVTLSCSPISGHRSVSWYQQTPGQGLQFLFEYFSETQRNKGNFPGRFSGRQFSNSRSEMNVSTLELGDSALYLCASTSGGIDNEKLFFGSGTQLSVL.

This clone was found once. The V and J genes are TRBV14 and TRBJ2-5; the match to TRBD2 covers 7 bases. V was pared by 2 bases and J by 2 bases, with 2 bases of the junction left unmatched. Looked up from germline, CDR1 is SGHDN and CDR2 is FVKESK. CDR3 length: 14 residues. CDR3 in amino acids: CASSQLAEQETQYF. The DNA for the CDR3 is TGTGCCAGCAGCCAACTAGCGGAACAAGAGACCCAGTACTTC.

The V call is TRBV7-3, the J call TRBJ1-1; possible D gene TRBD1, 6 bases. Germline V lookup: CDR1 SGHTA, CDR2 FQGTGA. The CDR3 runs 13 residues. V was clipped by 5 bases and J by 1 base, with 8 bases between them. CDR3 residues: CASSQQGNTEAFF. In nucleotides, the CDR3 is TGTGCCAGCAGCCAACAGGGGAACACTGAAGCTTTCTTT.

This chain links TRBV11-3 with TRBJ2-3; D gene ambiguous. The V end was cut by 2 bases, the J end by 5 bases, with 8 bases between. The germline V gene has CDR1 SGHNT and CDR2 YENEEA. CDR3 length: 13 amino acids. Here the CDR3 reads CASSLSGRDTQYF. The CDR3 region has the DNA TGTGCCAGCAGCTTATCTGGTAGAGATACGCAGTATTTT.

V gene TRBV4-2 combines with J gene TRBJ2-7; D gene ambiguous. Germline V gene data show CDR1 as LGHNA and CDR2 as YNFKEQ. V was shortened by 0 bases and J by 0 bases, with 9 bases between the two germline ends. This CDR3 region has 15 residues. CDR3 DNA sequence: TGTGCCAGCAGCCAAGATCCAGCAAGCTCCTACGAGCAGTACGTC. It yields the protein CASSQDPASSYEQYV.

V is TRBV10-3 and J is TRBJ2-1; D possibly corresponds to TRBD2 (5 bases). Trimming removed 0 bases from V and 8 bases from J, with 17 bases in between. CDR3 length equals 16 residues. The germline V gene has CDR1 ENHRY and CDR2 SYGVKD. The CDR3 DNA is TGTGCCATCAGTGAGTCCACCGGGAATGCCTTTGATGAGCAGTTCTTC. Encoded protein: CAISESTGNAFDEQFF.

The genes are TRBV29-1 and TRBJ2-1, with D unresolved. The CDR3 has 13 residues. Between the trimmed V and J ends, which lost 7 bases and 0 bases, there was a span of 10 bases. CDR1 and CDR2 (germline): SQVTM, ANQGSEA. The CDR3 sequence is CSGELSSYNEQFF. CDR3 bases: TGCAGCGGGGAACTAAGCTCCTACAATGAGCAGTTCTTC.

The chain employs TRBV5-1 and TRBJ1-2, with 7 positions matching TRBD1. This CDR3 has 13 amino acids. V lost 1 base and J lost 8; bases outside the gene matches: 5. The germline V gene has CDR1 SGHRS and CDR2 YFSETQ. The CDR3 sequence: CASSLSGGLGYTF. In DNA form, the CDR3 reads TGCGCCAGCAGCTTGTCAGGGGGACTAGGCTACACCTTC.

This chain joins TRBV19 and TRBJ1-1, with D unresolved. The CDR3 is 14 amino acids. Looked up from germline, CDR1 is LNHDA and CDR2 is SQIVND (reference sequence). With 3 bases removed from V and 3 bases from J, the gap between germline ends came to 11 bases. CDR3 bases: TGTGCCAGTAGTATTCCCTTGAGGGACACTGAAGCTTTCTTT. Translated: CASSIPLRDTEAFF.

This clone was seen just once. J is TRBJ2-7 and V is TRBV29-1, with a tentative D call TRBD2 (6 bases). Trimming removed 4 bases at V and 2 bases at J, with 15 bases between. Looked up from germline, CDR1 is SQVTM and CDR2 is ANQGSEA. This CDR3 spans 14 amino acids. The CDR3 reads CSVVEGTGAYEQYF. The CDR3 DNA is TGCAGCGTTGTCGAAGGGACTGGCGCCTACGAGCAGTACTTC.

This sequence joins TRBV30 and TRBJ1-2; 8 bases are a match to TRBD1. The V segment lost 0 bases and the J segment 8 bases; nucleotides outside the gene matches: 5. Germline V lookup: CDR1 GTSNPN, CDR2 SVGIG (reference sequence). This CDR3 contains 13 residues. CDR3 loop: CAWSVGAGGGYTF. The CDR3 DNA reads TGTGCCTGGAGTGTTGGGGCAGGGGGCGGCTACACCTTC.

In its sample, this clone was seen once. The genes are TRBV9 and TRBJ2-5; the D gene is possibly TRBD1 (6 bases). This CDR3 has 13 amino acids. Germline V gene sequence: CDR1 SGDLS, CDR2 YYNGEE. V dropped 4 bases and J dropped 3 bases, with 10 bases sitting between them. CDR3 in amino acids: CASSPGQKETQYF. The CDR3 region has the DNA TGTGCCAGCAGCCCCGGACAGAAAGAGACCCAGTACTTC.

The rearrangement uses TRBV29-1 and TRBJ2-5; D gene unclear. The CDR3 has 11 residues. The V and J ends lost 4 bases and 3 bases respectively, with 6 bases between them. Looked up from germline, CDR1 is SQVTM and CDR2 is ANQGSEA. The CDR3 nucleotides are TGCAGCGTTGCCTGGAAAGAGACCCAGTACTTC. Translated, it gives CSVAWKETQYF.